These 9 T cell receptor beta chains were all obtained from the same sample, sequenced in a study of blood T cells in healthy people across ages (dated by TCRdb to between 2014 and 2016). Preparation of the library involved 5' RACE. The sequencer was an Illumina HiSeq 2500. The second PCR ran for about 7 to 11 cycles and used a J-beta primer mix along with a sample-barcoded 5' primer. TCRdb redid the processing of the public reads, applying fastp at Q25 and MiXCR, and retained in-frame beta chains. One record per CDR3 amino acid sequence lists the most common genes and DNA. The sample records approximately 800,000 distinct CDR3 sequences, more than 55% of which are singletons. Clones ranked in the top ten supply under 30% of the sample. Sequencing used blood. The receptors shown here come from a man between 40 and 49 years old in good health.

V usage is TRBV7-6 and J usage is TRBJ2-5; tentatively, D is TRBD2 (6 bases). This CDR3 spans 13 amino acids. The germline gives CDR1 SGHVS, CDR2 FNYEAQ. The V end lost 4 bases, the J end lost 11 bases, and 17 bases lay between the germline ends. CDR3: CASSSRTSSEQYF. CDR3 nucleotide sequence: TGTGCCAGCAGCTCCCGAACTAGCAGTGAGCAGTACTTC.

The V and J genes are TRBV20-1 and TRBJ2-4; D is ambiguous. TRBJ2-7 matches the DNA end more closely, so the J call is doubtful. The CDR3 is 13 residues long. Per the germline V gene, CDR1 is DFQATT and CDR2 is SNEGSKA (reference sequence). CDR3 coding DNA: TGCAGTGCGATAGACACAAGATCCTACGAGCAGTACTTC. Protein sequence: CSAIDTRSYEQYF.

This clonotype was recorded a few times. This chain links TRBV6-5 with TRBJ2-3, with unresolved D. Trimming cost V 8 bases and J 6 bases, with 12 bases left between them. Germline V gene lookup returns CDR1 MNHEY and CDR2 SVGAGI. This CDR3 has 12 amino acids. CDR3 nucleotides: TGTGCCAGCGCTTCGGGTGGGGATACGCAGTATTTT. The encoded protein is CASASGGDTQYF.

The CDR3 here is CASSAPGSRPLEQFF. DNA for the CDR3: TGCGCCAGCAGCGCTCCGGGATCGCGACCGCTTGAGCAGTTCTTC. This chain uses TRBV4-1 with TRBJ2-1, with D possibly matching TRBD2 (5 bases). The V and J ends lost 5 bases and 9 bases respectively, with 20 bases between them. The CDR3 is 15 residues long. Germline CDR1 MGHRA, CDR2 YSYEKL.

The V and J genes are TRBV3-1 and TRBJ2-5; D not resolved. The DNA end is a closer match to TRBJ2-7, so the J assignment may be wrong. Germline V gene lookup returns CDR1 LGHDT and CDR2 YNNKEL (reference sequence). This CDR3 region has 12 residues. DNA for the CDR3: TGTGCCAGTTCTGATGCCTTCTACGAGCAGTACTTC. Its protein product is CASSDAFYEQYF.

There are a few counts of this clonotype. The chain combines TRBV6-5 with TRBJ2-3; tentatively, D is TRBD2 (5 bases). The germline V gene has CDR1 MNHEY and CDR2 SVGAGI. CDR3 size: 13 residues. The ends were cut back, 4 bases at V and 7 bases at J, with 12 bases in the middle. In DNA, the CDR3 is TGTGCCAGCAGTTTGGTACCGGGGAATACGCAGTATTTT. Amino acid sequence: CASSLVPGNTQYF.

This chain uses TRBV9 with TRBJ2-1, with TRBD2 matching over 7 bases. The J call may not be correct, given that the DNA end is closer to TRBJ2-7. The CDR3 sequence is 17 residues long. Germline V gene sequence: CDR1 SGDLS, CDR2 YYNGEE. CDR3 DNA sequence: TGTGCCAGCAGCGTCTTCTCGCGGACTAGTGTAAACAATGAGCAGTACTTC. Protein product: CASSVFSRTSVNNEQYF.

This clonotype was picked up one time. The chain employs TRBV7-9 and TRBJ2-7; 9 bases map to TRBD2. This CDR3 is 14 amino acids long. Germline CDR1 is SEHNR and CDR2 is FQNEAQ (reference sequence). Trimming took 5 bases from V and 3 from J; bases not matched to a gene: 5. The CDR3 bases are TGTGCCAGCAGCCCTAAAGCGGGAGGCTACGAGCAGTACTTC. It encodes CASSPKAGGYEQYF.

This chain connects TRBV11-1 to TRBJ2-4, with D unresolved. The CDR3 contains 12 residues. The V gene's germline CDR1 is SGHAT and CDR2 FQDESV (reference sequence). V lost 4 bases, J lost 9 bases, and 10 bases lay in between. Here the CDR3 DNA reads TGTGCCAGCAGCTCCTCGTTCTCCATTCAGTACTTC. Its translation is CASSSSFSIQYF.